This is a list of T cell receptor beta chains from one sample in a study of human T cells and chemical hapten exposure. TCRdb passed the RACE reads through MiXCR, listing each CDR3 protein once. The data contain roughly 100,000 distinct CDR3 sequences, 9% to 15% of them singletons. The specimen comprised whole blood, sampled in connection with sensitization to the hapten diphenylcyclopropenone (DPC). The receptor source for this set is a woman aged 50 to 60 with alopecia areata. Some clones in this sample may be carry-over from other donors' samples. The CDR3 runs from the conserved cysteine through the conserved F or W. D genes are given only for firm matches. The size entry is marked missing in some rows and otherwise reads once, few, many or a size class.

v_gene	abundance	d_gene	len	j_gene	CDR3nt	CDR3aa
TRBV10-3	few	TRBD1	15	TRBJ1-5	TGTGCCATCAGTGAAAGGGGGCCTAGCAATCAGCCCCAGCATTTT	CAISERGPSNQPQHF
TRBV20-1	few	-	15	TRBJ2-7	TGCAGTGCTAGAGATCATGCGGGGCCGAGGGACGAGCAGTACTTC	CSARDHAGPRDEQYF
TRBV12-3/TRBV12-4	-	-	13	TRBJ2-4	TGTGCCAGCACCCTCGGGGCCGAAAACATTCAGTACTTC	CASTLGAENIQYF
TRBV2	few	-	17	TRBJ2-5	TGTGCCAGCAGACCGGTGCCCCAAGGGATTATACAAGAGACCCAGTACTTC	CASRPVPQGIIQETQYF
TRBV29-1	few	-	13	TRBJ2-7	TGCAGCGTTCTGAGGACAGCCTCCTACGAGCAGTACTTC	CSVLRTASYEQYF
TRBV5-5	-	TRBD1	14	TRBJ1-1	TGTGCCAGCAGCTGGACAGGGATGAACACTGAAGCTTTCTTT	CASSWTGMNTEAFF
TRBV12-3/TRBV12-4	many	TRBD1	12	TRBJ2-1	TGTGCCAGCAGTTGGACAGGGTATGGGCAGTTCTTC	CASSWTGYGQFF
TRBV7-2	few	-	16	TRBJ2-6	TGTGCCAGCAGCTTAGAAGTTTCCTCTGGGGCCAACGTCCTGACTTTC	CASSLEVSSGANVLTF
TRBV29-1	-	-	11	TRBJ2-5	TGCAGCGTTGAAGATCAGCTGAACCAGTACTTC	CSVEDQLNQYF
TRBV9	-	TRBD2	15	TRBJ2-1	TGTGCCAGCAGCGCAGCGGGAGCCTTATACAATGAGCAGTTCTTC	CASSAAGALYNEQFF
TRBV18	-	-	17	TRBJ2-1	TGTGCCAGCTCACCACCTCAATTCGGGCAGGGGTACAATGAGCAGTTCTTC	CASSPPQFGQGYNEQFF
TRBV27	-	-	16	TRBJ1-6	TGTGCCAGCAAGCCGCCAGAGGGAAACTATAATTCACCCCTCCACTTT	CASKPPEGNYNSPLHF
TRBV12-3/TRBV12-4	-	-	14	TRBJ1-4	TGTGCCAGCAGTTTAGGGCTTTTTAATGAAAAACTGTTTTTT	CASSLGLFNEKLFF
TRBV18	-	-	15	TRBJ2-7	TGTGCCAGCTCACCAGATCGGCAGACGTACTACGAGCAGTACTTC	CASSPDRQTYYEQYF
TRBV6-1	many	-	14	TRBJ1-4	TGTGCCAGCAGTGAACAGCTTTACGGCGGAAAACTGTTTTTT	CASSEQLYGGKLFF
TRBV6-6	few	-	14	TRBJ2-3	TGTGCCAGCAGGCTACAGGGAAACCCAGATACGCAGTATTTT	CASRLQGNPDTQYF
TRBV11-2	-	TRBD1	16	TRBJ1-2	TGTGCCAGCAGCCCAGCCGGGACAGGGTCATGGTATGGCTACACCTTC	CASSPAGTGSWYGYTF
TRBV3-1	many	TRBD2	15	TRBJ2-1	TGTGCCAGCAGCCCCGGGATAGCGGGGGTGAATGAGCAGTTCTTC	CASSPGIAGVNEQFF
TRBV9	once	TRBD1	13	TRBJ2-5	TGTGCCAGCAGCTTCGGGACAGCTGCGACCCAGTACTTC	CASSFGTAATQYF
TRBV5-1	few	TRBD1	15	TRBJ1-5	TGCGCCAGCAGTTTCGGGACAGGGGTGGATCAGCCCCAGCATTTT	CASSFGTGVDQPQHF
TRBV28	few	-	14	TRBJ2-1	TGTGCCAGCTCCCACATGGGGTTCTCCAATGAGCAGTTCTTC	CASSHMGFSNEQFF
TRBV28	-	-	11	TRBJ1-1	TGTGCCAGCAGGTTTTTCACTGAAGCTTTCTTT	CASRFFTEAFF
TRBV28	-	-	13	TRBJ1-6	TGTGCCAGCAGTCCCCCCCAGGAAACACCCCTCCACTTT	CASSPPQETPLHF
TRBV7-6	few	-	15	TRBJ1-2	TGTGCCAGCAGCCTAGGGTCCGGAAGCCTCTATGGCTACACCTTC	CASSLGSGSLYGYTF
TRBV12-3/TRBV12-4	-	TRBD2	13	TRBJ2-3	TGTGCCAGCTTTGGGGGGGGCACAGATACGCAGTATTTT	CASFGGGTDTQYF
TRBV4-1	-	-	15	TRBJ2-5	TGCGCCAGCAGCCAAGTGGAGGGCCCCCAAGAGACCCAGTACTTC	CASSQVEGPQETQYF
TRBV6-6	few	TRBD1	17	TRBJ2-2	TGTGCCAGCAGACCAATCGGAACAGGGGGTAACACCGGGGAGCTGTTTTTT	CASRPIGTGGNTGELFF
TRBV9	-	TRBD1	13	TRBJ2-1	TGTGCCAGCAGCGACGACAGGGGCAATGAGCAGTTCTTC	CASSDDRGNEQFF
TRBV28	many	-	15	TRBJ1-4	TGTGCCAGCAACAGGGCACCTTTATCTAATGAAAAACTGTTTTTT	CASNRAPLSNEKLFF
TRBV10-2	many	-	14	TRBJ2-6	TGCGCCAGCACCCACCTGACAGGGGCCAACGTCCTGACTTTC	CASTHLTGANVLTF
TRBV5-1	-	TRBD1	17	TRBJ1-3	TGCGCCCAGCGAGTAGCAGGGGGCCCCCCGAGTGGAAACACCATATATTTT	CAQRVAGGPPSGNTIYF
TRBV3-1	-	-	13	TRBJ1-2	TGTGCCAGCAGTCCCGGTCCTAACTATGGCTACACCTTC	CASSPGPNYGYTF
TRBV19	few	-	13	TRBJ2-7	TGTGCCAGTAGTATAACCGGTTCCTACGAGCAGTACTTC	CASSITGSYEQYF
TRBV29-1	many	-	13	TRBJ2-1	TGCAGCGTTGGTCAATCGATCGGCAATGAGCAGTTCTTC	CSVGQSIGNEQFF
TRBV6-2/TRBV6-3	many	-	11	TRBJ2-7	TGTGCCAGCAGTTCCTCGGGCGAGCAGTACTTC	CASSSSGEQYF
TRBV28	-	-	13	TRBJ2-5	TGTGCCAGCAGTTCCGGGCACCCGGAGACCCAGTACTTC	CASSSGHPETQYF
TRBV7-6	-	-	14	TRBJ1-6	TGTGCCAGCAGCTCCGACAGGACCCTTTCACCCCTCCCCTTT	CASSSDRTLSPLPF
TRBV7-2	-	-	16	TRBJ2-5	TGTGCCAGCAGCTTAGTCGCTTCTATGGGGGAAGAGACCCAGTACTTC	CASSLVASMGEETQYF
TRBV7-2	-	-	10	TRBJ1-1	TGTGCCAGCAGCTTAGCCGCGCCTTTCTTT	CASSLAAPFF
TRBV18	few	-	16	TRBJ2-3	TGTGCCAGCTCACCATTTTCGTCGACGGCATTGGAGACGCAGTATTTT	CASSPFSSTALETQYF
TRBV7-9	-	TRBD2	15	TRBJ2-1	TGTGCCAGCAGCTTAGGGACTAGCGGGAGGTATGAGCAGTTCTTC	CASSLGTSGRYEQFF
TRBV6-5	many	TRBD1	16	TRBJ1-1	TGTGCCAGCACCTCATCAGGGGGGCGCGCGGTTACTGAAGCTTTCTTT	CASTSSGGRAVTEAFF
TRBV7-6	-	-	12	TRBJ2-7	TGTGCCAGCAGCTTACAGGGTCACGAGCAGTACTTC	CASSLQGHEQYF
TRBV28	-	-	15	TRBJ1-2	TGTGCCAGCAGGTGGACAGTCAGTACTACCTATGGCTACACCTTC	CASRWTVSTTYGYTF
TRBV6-5	few	-	15	TRBJ2-7	TGTGCCAGCAGTTACTCGAGGGGGAGCTCCTACGAGCAGTACTTC	CASSYSRGSSYEQYF
TRBV7-2	few	TRBD2	17	TRBJ2-7	TGTGCCAGCAGCTTAGGAAATCTAGCGGGGGGAGCCTACGAGCAGTACTTC	CASSLGNLAGGAYEQYF
TRBV7-2	many	-	15	TRBJ1-5	TGTGCCAGCAGCTTAGGAGGGACGGCCGATCAGCCCCAGCATTTT	CASSLGGTADQPQHF
TRBV7-8	few	TRBD1	15	TRBJ1-1	TGTGCCAGCAGCTCCCGACAGGGTGAGGGCACTGAAGCTTTCTTT	CASSSRQGEGTEAFF
TRBV2	few	-	13	TRBJ2-1	TGTGCCAGCATTAGCAGAAGTTACAATGAGCAGTTCTTC	CASISRSYNEQFF
TRBV7-9	few	-	12	TRBJ1-5	TGTGCCAGCAGCTTAGTCGGGGAGCCCCAGCATTTT	CASSLVGEPQHF